This T cell receptor (beta chain) was identified during a study of cytomegalovirus exposure and HLA in healthy donors. Germline CDR1 KGHSH, CDR2 LQKENI. Trimming removed 6 bases from V and 2 bases from J; junction bases left unmatched: 6. The CDR3 has 14 residues. The PCR ran on 60 Vbeta and 13 Jbeta primers. The protocol was immunoSEQ multiplex PCR, while the TCRdb copy is restricted to in-frame clones and leaves out a portion. Here the sample spans about 140,000 clones, roughly 88% being singletons. Source material: PBMCs. The rearrangement joins TRBV18 to TRBJ2-5; 7 nucleotides agree with TRBD1. The clonotype was recovered from a woman aged 35 to 49 in good health and CMV-seronegative. The CDR3 region has the DNA TGTGCCAGCTCTCCCCGACAGGGTCAAGAGACCCAGTACTTC. This encodes CASSPRQGQETQYF.